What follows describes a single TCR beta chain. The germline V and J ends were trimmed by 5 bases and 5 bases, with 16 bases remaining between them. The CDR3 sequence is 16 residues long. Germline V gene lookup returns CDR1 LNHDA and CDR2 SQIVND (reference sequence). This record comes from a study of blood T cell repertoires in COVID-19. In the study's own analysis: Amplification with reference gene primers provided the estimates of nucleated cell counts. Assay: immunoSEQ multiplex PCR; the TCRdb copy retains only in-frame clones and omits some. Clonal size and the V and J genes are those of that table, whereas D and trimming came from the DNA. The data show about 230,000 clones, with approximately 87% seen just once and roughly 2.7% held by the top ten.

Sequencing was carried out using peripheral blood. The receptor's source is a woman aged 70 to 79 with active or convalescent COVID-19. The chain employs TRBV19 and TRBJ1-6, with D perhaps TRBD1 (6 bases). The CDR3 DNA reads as TGTGCCAGTAGTGCACGTCCCAGGGGTGATAATTCACCCCTCCACTTT. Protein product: CASSARPRGDNSPLHF.